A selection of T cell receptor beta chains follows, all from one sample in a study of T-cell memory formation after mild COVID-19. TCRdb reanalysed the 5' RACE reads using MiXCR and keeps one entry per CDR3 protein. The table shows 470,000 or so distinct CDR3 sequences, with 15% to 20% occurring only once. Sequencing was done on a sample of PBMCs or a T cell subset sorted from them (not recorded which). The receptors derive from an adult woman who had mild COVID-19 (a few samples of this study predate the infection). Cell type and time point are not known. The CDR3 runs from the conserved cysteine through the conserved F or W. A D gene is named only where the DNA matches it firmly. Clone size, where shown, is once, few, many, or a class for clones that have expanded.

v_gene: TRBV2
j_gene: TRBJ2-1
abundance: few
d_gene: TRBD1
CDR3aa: CASSALRGPNEQFF
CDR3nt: TGTGCCAGCAGTGCCCTAAGGGGGCCCAATGAGCAGTTCTTC

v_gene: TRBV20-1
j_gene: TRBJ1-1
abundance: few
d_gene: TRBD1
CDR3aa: CSASVDRANTEAFF
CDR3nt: TGCAGTGCTAGTGTTGACAGGGCGAACACTGAAGCTTTCTTT

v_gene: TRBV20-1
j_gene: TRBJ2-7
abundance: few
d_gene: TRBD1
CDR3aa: CSAGQGSYEQYF
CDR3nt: TGCAGTGCGGGACAGGGCTCCTACGAGCAGTACTTC

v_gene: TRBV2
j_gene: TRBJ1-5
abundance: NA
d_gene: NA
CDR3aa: CASTLRGNQPQHF
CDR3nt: TGTGCCAGCACCTTGAGGGGGAATCAGCCCCAGCATTTT

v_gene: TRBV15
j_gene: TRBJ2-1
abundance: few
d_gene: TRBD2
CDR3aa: CATSRGLAGGYNEQFF
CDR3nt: TGTGCCACCAGCAGAGGGCTAGCGGGGGGCTACAATGAGCAGTTCTTC

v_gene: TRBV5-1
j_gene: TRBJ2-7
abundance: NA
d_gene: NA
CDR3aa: CASSRLGTSTYEQYF
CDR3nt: TGCGCCAGCAGCAGGTTAGGGACCTCCACCTACGAGCAGTACTTC

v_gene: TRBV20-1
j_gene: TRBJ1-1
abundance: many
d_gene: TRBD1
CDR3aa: CSAAKSAGGDEAFF
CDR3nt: TGCAGTGCTGCGAAATCGGCAGGGGGTGATGAAGCTTTCTTT

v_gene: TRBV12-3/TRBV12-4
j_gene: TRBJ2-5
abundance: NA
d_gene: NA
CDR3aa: CASSRGSRETQYF
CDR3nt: TGTGCCAGCAGTAGGGGGTCGCGAGAGACCCAGTACTTC

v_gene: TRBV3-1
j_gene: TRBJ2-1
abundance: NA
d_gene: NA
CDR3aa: CASSQDIGGVSNSYNEQFF
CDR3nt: TGTGCCAGCAGCCAAGATATCGGGGGAGTGTCTAACTCCTACAATGAGCAGTTCTTC

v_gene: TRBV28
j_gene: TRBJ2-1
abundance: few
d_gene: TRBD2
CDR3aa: CASSRQTSGREGAYNEQFF
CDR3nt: TGTGCCAGCAGTCGCCAGACTAGCGGGAGGGAAGGGGCGTACAATGAGCAGTTCTTC

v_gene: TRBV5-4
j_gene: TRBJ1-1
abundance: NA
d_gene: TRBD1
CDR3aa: CASRGQPNTEAFF
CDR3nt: TGTGCCAGCCGGGGACAGCCGAACACTGAAGCTTTCTTT

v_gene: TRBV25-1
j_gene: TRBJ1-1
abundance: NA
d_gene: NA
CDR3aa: CASSEFGGIMNTEAFF
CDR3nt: TGTGCCAGCAGTGAATTCGGGGGCATCATGAACACTGAAGCTTTCTTT

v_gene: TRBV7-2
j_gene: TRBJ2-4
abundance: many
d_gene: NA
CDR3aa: CASSFSGAKNIQYF
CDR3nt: TGTGCCAGCAGCTTCTCGGGAGCCAAAAACATTCAGTACTTC

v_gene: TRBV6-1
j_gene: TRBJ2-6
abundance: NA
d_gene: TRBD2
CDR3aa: CASSEPLGGQRANVLTF
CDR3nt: TGTGCCAGCAGTGAACCCTTGGGAGGGCAGAGGGCCAACGTCCTGACTTTC

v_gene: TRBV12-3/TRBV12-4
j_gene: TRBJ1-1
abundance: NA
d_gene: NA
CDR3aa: CASSFQILRDEAFF
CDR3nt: TGTGCCAGCAGTTTTCAAATCCTGAGGGATGAAGCTTTCTTT

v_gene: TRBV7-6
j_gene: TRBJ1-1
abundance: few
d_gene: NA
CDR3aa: CASSRVSPGAFF
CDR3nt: TGTGCCAGCAGCCGGGTGAGCCCCGGAGCTTTCTTT